The rows below give T cell receptor beta chains drawn from one sample of a study of beta chain features in type 1 diabetes. Profiled with immunoSEQ multiplex PCR; TCRdb holds only in-frame clones, not every one. This table holds 150,000 or so clones, over 8.5% found once. Input material: central memory CD4+ T cells from blood. All receptors come from a man between 18 and 35 years old in good health. Each CDR3 is given with its conserved first and last residue. A D gene is named only where the DNA matches it firmly. A row's size may be missing; if present it is once, few, many or a size class.

j_call | cdr3_length | d_call | v_call | clone_size | cdr3_nt | cdr3_aa
TRBJ1-1 | 11 | NA | TRBV28 | many | TGTGCCAGCAGTTCGAACACTGAAGCTTTCTTT | CASSSNTEAFF
TRBJ2-1 | 12 | NA | TRBV7-2 | NA | TGTGCCAGCAGCTTGAGTAGGGTTGAGCAGTTCTTC | CASSLSRVEQFF
TRBJ2-7 | 13 | NA | TRBV28 | few | TGTGCCAGCTCCGCGGGAGACAGGTACGAGCAGTACTTC | CASSAGDRYEQYF
TRBJ1-4 | 12 | NA | TRBV4-2 | few | TGTGCCAGCAGCCAATCTAATGAAAAACTGTTTTTT | CASSQSNEKLFF
TRBJ2-4 | 14 | NA | TRBV7-2 | NA | TGTGCCAGCAGCTTAATGGTGGCCAAAAACATTCAGTACTTC | CASSLMVAKNIQYF
TRBJ2-5 | 15 | NA | TRBV5-1 | few | TGCGCCAGCAGCTTGTCGTCAGCCTCCCAAGAGACCCAGTACTTC | CASSLSSASQETQYF
TRBJ2-7 | 12 | NA | TRBV7-2 | few | TGTGCCAGCAGAGAGTCCAACTACGAGCAGTACTTC | CASRESNYEQYF
TRBJ1-2 | 14 | TRBD1 | TRBV9 | few | TGTGCCAGCAGAGCCGACAGGGGCGACTATGGCTACACCTTC | CASRADRGDYGYTF
TRBJ1-2 | 14 | TRBD1 | TRBV7-2 | NA | TGTGCCAGCAGTTACTCCGGGACAGCCTATGGCTACACCTTC | CASSYSGTAYGYTF
TRBJ1-6 | 16 | TRBD1 | TRBV18 | few | TGTGCCAGCTCACCGCTATCGACAGGGAATAATTCACCCCTCCACTTT | CASSPLSTGNNSPLHF
TRBJ2-5 | 14 | NA | TRBV5-1 | few | TGCGCCAGCAGCTCTCGGGGGCGCCAAGAGACCCAGTACTTC | CASSSRGRQETQYF
TRBJ2-7 | 15 | NA | TRBV7-2 | NA | TGTGCCAGCAGCTTAAGGTCGCAGGAGCCCTACGAGCAGTACTTC | CASSLRSQEPYEQYF
TRBJ2-1 | 15 | NA | TRBV2 | NA | TGTGCCAGCAGGATGGACAGCTCCTTCTACAATGAGCAGTTCTTC | CASRMDSSFYNEQFF
TRBJ2-6 | 19 | NA | TRBV12-2 | few | TGTGCAAGTCGCTTAGAGGGGACAGGAATCGCCTCTGGGGCCAACGTCCTGACTTTC | CASRLEGTGIASGANVLTF
TRBJ2-1 | 16 | TRBD2 | TRBV12-5 | NA | TGTGCTAGTGGTCTCCGGACTAGCGGGGTAAACAATGAGCAGTTCTTC | CASGLRTSGVNNEQFF
TRBJ2-3 | 13 | NA | TRBV7-3 | NA | TGTGCCAGCAGCTCGGGGACTTTCGGTACGCAGTATTTT | CASSSGTFGTQYF
TRBJ2-2 | 13 | NA | TRBV4-2 | NA | TGTGCCAGCAGCCAAGATATCGGCAAGGAGCTGTTTTTT | CASSQDIGKELFF
TRBJ2-6 | 17 | NA | TRBV14 | few | TGTGCCAGCAGCCAATTGGGCCGGCACTCTGGGGCCAACGTCCTGACTTTC | CASSQLGRHSGANVLTF
TRBJ2-3 | 14 | TRBD1 | TRBV27 | few | TGTGCCAGCAAAAGACAGGGGAGCACAGATACGCAGTATTTT | CASKRQGSTDTQYF
TRBJ2-7 | 16 | TRBD2 | TRBV9 | few | TGTGCCAGCAGCGTAGGAGGACTAGCGGGGTTCTACGAGCAGTACTTC | CASSVGGLAGFYEQYF
TRBJ2-4 | 15 | NA | TRBV7-2 | NA | TGTGCCAGCAGCCCAAAGAAGGGCGCCAAAAACATTCAGTACTTC | CASSPKKGAKNIQYF
TRBJ2-1 | 15 | TRBD2 | TRBV5-1 | NA | TGCGCCAGCAGCTCCAGCGGGAGCTCCTACAATGAGCAGTTCTTC | CASSSSGSSYNEQFF
TRBJ2-3 | 14 | NA | TRBV7-9 | few | TGTGCCAGCAGCCTAAGCGGTAGCACAGATACGCAGTATTTT | CASSLSGSTDTQYF
TRBJ2-5 | 13 | NA | TRBV11-2 | few | TGTGCCAGCAGCTTAGGCAGTGGAGAGACCCAGTACTTC | CASSLGSGETQYF
TRBJ1-1 | 15 | NA | TRBV28 | few | TGTGCCAGCAGTTCCCCTTGGAGGCGAGGTGCTGAAGCTTTCTTT | CASSSPWRRGAEAFF
TRBJ2-1 | 13 | TRBD2 | TRBV30 | few | TGTGCCTGGAGCCGGGGGGATCTGAGGGAGCAGTTCTTC | CAWSRGDLREQFF
TRBJ2-7 | 14 | NA | TRBV19 | many | TGTGCCAGTAGTCCTAGGACTCGATCCTACGAGCAGTACTTC | CASSPRTRSYEQYF
TRBJ2-2 | 14 | NA | TRBV7-7 | NA | TGTGCCAGCAGCTTAGCAGGGTACACCGGGGAGCTGTTTTTT | CASSLAGYTGELFF
TRBJ1-1 | 12 | NA | TRBV18 | NA | TGTGCCAGCTCACCGGGGCTGACTGAAGCTTTCTTT | CASSPGLTEAFF
TRBJ1-5 | 14 | TRBD1 | TRBV19 | NA | TGTGCCAGTAGTGGGACAGGGGGAAATCAGCCCCAGCATTTT | CASSGTGGNQPQHF
TRBJ2-7 | 16 | NA | TRBV29-1 | few | TGCAGCGTTGAAGGGGGTGGGACATCAAGCTCCTACGAGCAGTACTTC | CSVEGGGTSSSYEQYF
TRBJ2-3 | 15 | NA | TRBV7-7 | NA | TGTGCCAGCAGCCGGAGTCGCATCCCCACAGATACGCAGTATTTT | CASSRSRIPTDTQYF
TRBJ1-3 | 14 | NA | TRBV6-5 | few | TGTGCCAGCAGTCGCGGTAGCAGGGGCAACACCATATATTTT | CASSRGSRGNTIYF
TRBJ2-5 | 14 | NA | TRBV6-1 | few | TGTGCCAGCAGAACGGCAGGGGGGCCGGAGACCCAGTACTTC | CASRTAGGPETQYF
TRBJ2-1 | 13 | NA | TRBV19 | NA | TGTGCCAGTAGTCCAGCGGGCTACAATGAGCAGTTCTTC | CASSPAGYNEQFF
TRBJ2-3 | 16 | NA | TRBV7-9 | few | TGTGCCAGCAGCTCCCACTATATTTCTAGCACAGATACGCAGTATTTT | CASSSHYISSTDTQYF
TRBJ2-5 | 14 | NA | TRBV7-2 | few | TGTGCCAGCAGCGCGACAGGTTCGGGAGAGACCCAGTACTTC | CASSATGSGETQYF
TRBJ2-3 | 14 | TRBD2 | TRBV15 | few | TGTGCCACCAGCAGAGTCCAGGGAGGGGATACGCAGTATTTT | CATSRVQGGDTQYF
TRBJ2-5 | 14 | NA | TRBV5-1 | NA | TGCGCCAGCAGCTTGATGTCGGGAGAGGAGACCCAGTACTTC | CASSLMSGEETQYF
TRBJ1-2 | 14 | NA | TRBV28 | few | TGTGCCAGCACCACGGTCGGAGTAAGCTATGGCTACACCTTC | CASTTVGVSYGYTF
TRBJ1-5 | 14 | NA | TRBV5-6 | many | TGTGCCAGCAGCTTTCGGGGGGCCGTTGAGCCCCAGCATTTT | CASSFRGAVEPQHF
TRBJ1-2 | 14 | NA | TRBV7-2 | few | TGTGCCAGCAGCCAACAGAGTTCTAACTATGGCTACACCTTC | CASSQQSSNYGYTF
TRBJ1-2 | 14 | TRBD1 | TRBV9 | many | TGTGCCAGCAGCGTAGCTACCAGGGGGAAGGGCTACACCTTC | CASSVATRGKGYTF
TRBJ2-1 | 14 | NA | TRBV5-1 | NA | TGCGCCAGCAGGGACAAACTATCCTACAATGAGCAGTTCTTC | CASRDKLSYNEQFF
TRBJ2-1 | 15 | TRBD1 | TRBV5-4 | few | TGTGCCAGCAGCCTAGGACAGGGGGCGAACAATGAGCAGTTCTTC | CASSLGQGANNEQFF